This T cell receptor beta chain was sequenced during a study of blood T cell repertoires in COVID-19. Turning to the study itself: From the United States, Italy and Spain came samples of acute and convalescent COVID-19. PBMCs, B-cell-depleted T cells, or T cells were the source of the cDNA or gDNA that made up the material.

Authors' methods: From reference gene primer amplification, estimates of nucleated cell counts were derived. Repertoires were generated with immunoSEQ multiplex PCR, while TCRdb's copy carries only in-frame clones and drops some. V and J calls and clone size are as listed in that table; D and trimming were resolved from the DNA. Of roughly 250,000 clones listed, more than 65% are singletons. CDR3 length equals 15 residues. Trimming shortened V by 6 bases and J by 1 base, and 16 bases separated the two germline ends. CDR1 is MDHEN and CDR2 is SYDVKM in the germline V gene. Seattle's cohort entered during active infection and was followed longitudinally.

The sequenced material came from peripheral blood. This clonotype was obtained from a person aged 70 to 85 with COVID-19, enrolled during active disease. The chain links TRBV28 to TRBJ2-7; unclear D gene. The CDR3, as DNA: TGTGCCAGCAGCACCGTACGGAGAGTGTCCTACGAGCAGTACTTC. Protein product: CASSTVRRVSYEQYF.